This T cell receptor beta chain was sequenced during a study of cytomegalovirus exposure and HLA in healthy donors. Study background: In an early release, HLA-typed donors contributed some 80 million unique TCR sequences.

CDR3 length: 16 residues. Germline V gene data show CDR1 as LGHNA and CDR2 as YNFKEQ. The V and J ends lost 3 bases and 0 bases, in that order; junction bases with no gene match: 5. Note on this clone: Its antigen is still unknown.

Study-level results: Per a later analysis, under 20,000 TCR beta sequences showed association with HLA alleles at 0.05 false discovery rate. In vitro, three CMV-associated chains proved specific for CMV antigens.

With 60 Vbeta and 13 Jbeta primers, the PCR was carried out. Clones were read by immunoSEQ multiplex PCR, and TCRdb kept only the in-frame ones, dropping some. The sample table sets out about 210,000 clones. The chain couples TRBV4-2 to TRBJ1-3; 7 positions agree with TRBD1. The receptor comes from a woman in her thirties in good health and CMV-seropositive. Source material: PBMCs. CDR3: CASSHSSGGSGNTIYF. The CDR3 nucleotides read TGTGCCAGCAGCCATTCCTCAGGGGGCTCTGGAAACACCATATATTTT.